The 2 T cell receptor beta chains presented below share a single source sample, sequenced in a study of radiotherapy plus CTLA-4 blockade in lung cancer. Some clones are missing from TCRdb's copy, which holds only in-frame ones; the method was immunoSEQ multiplex PCR. Of more than 40,000 clones listed, around nine tenths are singletons. The sample was peripheral blood, taken from a patient treated with radiotherapy plus ipilimumab. The receptors originated from a human donor with non-small cell lung cancer whose response to radiotherapy plus ipilimumab could not be evaluated.

J is TRBJ2-3 and V is TRBV5-1; D unresolved. Germline CDR1 and CDR2: SGHRS and YFSETQ. The CDR3 is 15 amino acids. V lost 4 bases, J lost 2 bases, and 14 bases lay in between. The CDR3 loop reads CASSGHSRPTDTQYF. Here the CDR3 DNA reads TGCGCCAGCAGCGGGCATAGTAGACCCACAGATACGCAGTATTTT.

This clone was picked up a small number of times. The V gene is TRBV2, the J gene TRBJ1-5; 9 positions agree with TRBD1. Losses at the gene ends were 4 bases for V and 6 bases for J; bases not matched to a gene: 10. The CDR3 has 16 residues. The germline CDR1 and CDR2 sequences are SNHLY and FYNNEI. In nucleotides, the CDR3 is TGTGCCAGCAGTGTTGTAGGGACAGGGCTTGTTCAGCCCCAGCATTTT. This gives the protein CASSVVGTGLVQPQHF.